A selection of T cell receptor beta chains follows, all from one sample in a study of Graves' ophthalmopathy and Graves' hyperthyroidism. TCRdb re-analysed the multiplex PCR reads in MiXCR, keeping a single row per CDR3 protein. This table holds over 500,000 distinct CDR3 sequences, about a fifth found once. Sequencing input: peripheral blood. These TCRs come from a woman under 30 with stable Graves' hyperthyroidism. Some clones in this sample may be carry-over from other donors' samples. Each CDR3 is given with its conserved first and last residue. Each record gives: V gene, D gene, J gene, clone size, CDR3 DNA, CDR3 protein. D genes are given only for firm matches. Rows give clone size only sometimes, using once, few, many, or a class for an expanded clone.

>TRBV27|TRBD1|TRBJ1-1|many
TGTGCCAGCAGTCTCGGACAGGGGGCAGCCACTGAAGCTTTCTTT
CASSLGQGAATEAFF
>TRBV6-5|-|TRBJ1-1|-
TGTGCCAGCAGTCACCCCGGGGAGAACACTGAAGCTTTCTTT
CASSHPGENTEAFF
>TRBV12-3/TRBV12-4|-|TRBJ1-5|few
TGTGCCAGCAGTCCCGGACGTCGTAGCAATCAGCCCCAGCATTTT
CASSPGRRSNQPQHF
>TRBV12-3/TRBV12-4|TRBD1|TRBJ1-2|many
TGTGCCAGCAGTTTAGGCCAGGGGGGCAACTATGGCTACACCTTC
CASSLGQGGNYGYTF
>TRBV6-1|TRBD1|TRBJ2-7|-
TGTGCCAGCAGTAATGGACAGGGGACCTACGAGCAGTACTTC
CASSNGQGTYEQYF
>TRBV11-2|TRBD1|TRBJ1-2|-
TGTGCCAGCAGCGTAGAATGGGACAGTCCCTATGGCTACACCTTC
CASSVEWDSPYGYTF
>TRBV4-1|-|TRBJ2-2|-
TGCGCCAGCAGCCACAGAACCGGGACGAACACCGGGGAGCTGTGTTTT
CASSHRTGTNTGELCF
>TRBV2|-|TRBJ1-6|many
TGTGCCAGCAGTGAAGTCGGGGTTTTGGATTCACCCCTCCACTTT
CASSEVGVLDSPLHF
>TRBV7-3|TRBD2|TRBJ2-7|-
TGTGCCAGCAGCTTAAGCCTGGTCGTACCGGGACTAGCGGGGACTTACGAGCAGTACTTC
CASSLSLVVPGLAGTYEQYF
>TRBV7-8|TRBD2|TRBJ2-7|few
TGTGCCAGCAGCTTTCTCGGCAGGCAAGCGGGAGGGCCTCAGTTC
CASSFLGRQAGGPQF
>TRBV6-2/TRBV6-3|TRBD1|TRBJ1-5|many
TGTGCCAGCAGACCCGACAGGGGAAGCGGCAATCAGCCCCAGCATTTT
CASRPDRGSGNQPQHF
>TRBV6-1|-|TRBJ2-5|few
TGTGCCAGCAGGGGGGACACAGAAGAGACCCAGTACTTC
CASRGDTEETQYF
>TRBV20-1|TRBD2|TRBJ2-7|many
TGCAGTGCTAGTATCAGCTTGGGAGGGGAGCAGTACTTC
CSASISLGGEQYF
>TRBV2|TRBD2|TRBJ2-5|-
TGTGCCAGCAGCGGGACTAGCGGGAAGACCCAGTACTTC
CASSGTSGKTQYF
>TRBV20-1|-|TRBJ2-7|many
TGCAGTGCGGATTCACCGGGACAAATAATGAACTACGAGCAGTACTTC
CSADSPGQIMNYEQYF
>TRBV27|TRBD1|TRBJ1-1|-
TGTGCCAGCAGCAATGGACAGGGTATCACTGAAGCTTTCTTT
CASSNGQGITEAFF
>TRBV20-1|-|TRBJ2-7|many
TGCAGTGCTAGAGGTTACGAGCAGTACTTC
CSARGYEQYF
>TRBV28|-|TRBJ2-7|many
TGTGCCAGCAGCGCACCGGGACGGAGGGGGCAGTACTTC
CASSAPGRRGQYF
>TRBV27|-|TRBJ2-7|-
TGTGCCAGCAGTTTATTTGCAGGGAACTTCTACGAGCAGTACTTC
CASSLFAGNFYEQYF
>TRBV6-4|-|TRBJ2-5|many
TGTGCCAGCAGCCCCAGGGCCCAAGAGACCCAGTACTTC
CASSPRAQETQYF
>TRBV7-3|-|TRBJ1-1|-
TGTGCCAGCAGCCTATCGGGGTGGACTGAAGCTTTCTTT
CASSLSGWTEAFF
>TRBV20-1|TRBD2|TRBJ2-5|many
TGCAGTCCAGGACGGGAGGGGACCCAGTACTTC
CSPGREGTQYF
>TRBV20-1|-|TRBJ2-5|few
TGCAGTGCTAGAGGATTCGGGCAGGGAAAGGAGACCCAGTACTTC
CSARGFGQGKETQYF
>TRBV12-3/TRBV12-4|TRBD1|TRBJ1-1|many
TGTGCCAGCAGCAGACAGGGGTTTGGCACTGAAGCTTTCTTT
CASSRQGFGTEAFF
>TRBV20-1|-|TRBJ1-1|many
TGCAGTGCTGACCCCGCCCTAGGGAACACTGAAGCTTTCTTT
CSADPALGNTEAFF
>TRBV15|-|TRBJ1-1|many
TGTGCCACCAGCGGGGGGGCGAACACTGAAGCTTTCTTT
CATSGGANTEAFF
>TRBV19|-|TRBJ1-2|-
TGTGCCAGTACCGCTACAGTCTACGGCTACACCTTC
CASTATVYGYTF
>TRBV24-1|-|TRBJ1-1|-
TGTGCCACCAGTGTCCCAGGTATGAACACTGAAGCTTTCTTT
CATSVPGMNTEAFF
>TRBV6-6|TRBD1|TRBJ1-5|many
TGTGCCAGCTGGGCCCTCGACAGGGGAGGCAATCAGCCCCAGCATTTT
CASWALDRGGNQPQHF
>TRBV7-9|TRBD1|TRBJ2-7|many
TGTGCCAGCAGCTTAGAAGGGGGCACCTCCTACGAGCAGTACTTC
CASSLEGGTSYEQYF
>TRBV7-9|TRBD1|TRBJ1-6|-
TGTGCCAGCAGCTTCCGCCCCACAGGGGGAGATAATTCACACCTCCACTTT
CASSFRPTGGDNSHLHF
>TRBV4-2|TRBD1|TRBJ2-7|few
TGTGCCAGCAGCGACCCCGGGACAGGGAAGGTTGGGTACGAGCAGTACTTC
CASSDPGTGKVGYEQYF
>TRBV4-1|TRBD1|TRBJ1-1|-
TGCGCCAGCGCCAGGGCGTTCGAGGACAGGGTCCAAGCTTTCTTT
CASARAFEDRVQAFF
>TRBV30|TRBD1|TRBJ1-3|-
TGTGCCTGGGGGGACAGCTCTGGAAACACCATATATTTT
CAWGDSSGNTIYF
>TRBV5-1|-|TRBJ1-5|-
TGCGCCAGCAGCCCGGTGGGGTTTGGGCAGCCCCAGCATTTT
CASSPVGFGQPQHF
>TRBV30|-|TRBJ2-5|few
TGTGCCTGGAGTAAGAGGGGAGAGACCCAGTACTTC
CAWSKRGETQYF
>TRBV2|-|TRBJ2-4|few
TGTGCCAGCAGTGTTGAGGGTCTGATTAGGGGCCAAAACATTCAGTACTTC
CASSVEGLIRGQNIQYF
>TRBV30|-|TRBJ2-2|-
TGTGCCTGGTCTCCTTACAGAAGGGGCGTGAACACCGGGGAGCTGTTTTTT
CAWSPYRRGVNTGELFF
>TRBV6-1|-|TRBJ1-5|many
TGTGCCAGCAAATTGTACAGGACAGGCAATCAGCCCCAGCATTTT
CASKLYRTGNQPQHF
>TRBV7-2|-|TRBJ1-5|-
TGTGCCAGCAGCTTAGCGCGTGGACCTCAGCCCCAGCATTTT
CASSLARGPQPQHF
>TRBV28|TRBD1|TRBJ2-7|many
TGTGCCAGCAGCCACCCCCCGGTCAGGGGGTTCGAGCAGTACTTC
CASSHPPVRGFEQYF
>TRBV10-2|TRBD1|TRBJ2-7|-
TGCGCCAGCACTCCGGGACAGGGGCGCGAGCAGTACTTC
CASTPGQGREQYF
>TRBV27|TRBD2|TRBJ2-7|many
TGTGCCAGCAGTTTATTTCCTAGCGGGACCTACGAGCAGTACTTC
CASSLFPSGTYEQYF
>TRBV27|-|TRBJ1-1|many
TGTGCCAGCAGCCGTTCCCCGAACACTGAAGCTTTCTTT
CASSRSPNTEAFF
>TRBV6-1|TRBD1|TRBJ2-4|-
TGTGCCAGCACCCTGGGGGACAGGGGGATCTTC
CASTLGDRGIF
>TRBV20-1|-|TRBJ2-5|many
TGCAGCGGGCGGGGCCGCCAAGAGACCCAGTACTTC
CSGRGRQETQYF
>TRBV6-5|-|TRBJ1-5|many
TGTGCCAGCAGTTTTAGCATCCTCCCGGTCTTTAATCAGCCCCAGCATTTT
CASSFSILPVFNQPQHF
>TRBV20-1|-|TRBJ1-2|many
TGCAGTGCTACCCCAGGGTATGGCTACACCTTC
CSATPGYGYTF
>TRBV5-1|TRBD2|TRBJ2-2|-
TGCGCCAGCAGCTTCCTAGCGGGTAGCACCGGGGAGCTGTTTTTT
CASSFLAGSTGELFF
>TRBV12-3/TRBV12-4|TRBD2|TRBJ2-7|many
TGTGCCACCGCGCTAGCGGGGTTCTCCTACGAGCAGTACTTC
CATALAGFSYEQYF
>TRBV7-2|-|TRBJ2-2|many
TGTGCCAGCAGCTCCCACGGGGCAAGGGGCGGGGAGCTGTTTTTT
CASSSHGARGGELFF
>TRBV6-1|-|TRBJ2-2|many
TGTGCCACCTACGAGGGCATCGCGCCCGGGGAGCTGTTTTTT
CATYEGIAPGELFF
>TRBV6-2/TRBV6-3|-|TRBJ2-7|many
TGTGCCAGCAGCCTGCGACCGCCGGTCTACTACGGGCAGTACTTC
CASSLRPPVYYGQYF
>TRBV12-3/TRBV12-4|TRBD1|TRBJ1-2|many
TGTGCCAGTGGACAGGAAGGCTATGGCTACACCTTC
CASGQEGYGYTF
>TRBV28|-|TRBJ1-1|-
TGTGCCAGCAGTTTATTCGGCCCTACGAACACTGAAGCTTTCTTT
CASSLFGPTNTEAFF
>TRBV4-1|-|TRBJ1-2|few
TGCGCCAGCAGCCCCCCCTGGGATGGGGCGGTAGGCTACACCTTC
CASSPPWDGAVGYTF
>TRBV19|-|TRBJ1-2|once
TGTGCCAGTAGTATTTCGCGGGCTAACTATGGCTACACCTTC
CASSISRANYGYTF
>TRBV25-1|-|TRBJ1-1|many
TGTGCCAGCACCCCCCCAGGGGTAAGTGAAGCTTTCTTT
CASTPPGVSEAFF
>TRBV20-1|TRBD2|TRBJ2-7|-
TGCAGTGCTGAAGGACTAGCGGGAGTAGGGGACGAGCAGTACTTC
CSAEGLAGVGDEQYF
>TRBV13|-|TRBJ2-7|many
TGTGCCAGCAGCTCCATAGGCGGGACGGAAAGCTCCTACGAGCAGTACTTC
CASSSIGGTESSYEQYF